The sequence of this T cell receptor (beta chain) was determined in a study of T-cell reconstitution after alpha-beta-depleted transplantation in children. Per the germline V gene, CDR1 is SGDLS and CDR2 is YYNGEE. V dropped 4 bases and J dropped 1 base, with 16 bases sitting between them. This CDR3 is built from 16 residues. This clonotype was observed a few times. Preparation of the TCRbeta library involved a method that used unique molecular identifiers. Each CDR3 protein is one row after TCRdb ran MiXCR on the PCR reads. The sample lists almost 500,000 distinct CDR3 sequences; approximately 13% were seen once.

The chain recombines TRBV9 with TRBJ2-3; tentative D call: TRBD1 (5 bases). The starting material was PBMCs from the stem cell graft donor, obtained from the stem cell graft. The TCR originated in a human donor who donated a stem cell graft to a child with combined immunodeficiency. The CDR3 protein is CASSSSEQDGTDTQYF. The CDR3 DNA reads TGTGCCAGCAGCTCCTCGGAACAGGACGGCACAGATACGCAGTATTTT.